The rows below give T cell receptor beta chains drawn from one sample of a study of T cell repertoires in cytomegalovirus infection. TCRdb processed the reads anew with MiXCR; each CDR3 protein has one entry. In the table there are about 260,000 distinct CDR3 sequences, over 8% of which are singletons. The sequencing input was PBMCs. These receptor sequences come from a human donor in good health (CMV status not recorded). Some clones in this sample may be carry-over from other donors' samples. The CDR3 runs from the conserved cysteine through the conserved F or W. D genes are given only for firm matches. For some rows the clone size is stated as once, few or many, or as a class when expanded; others skip it.

j_call v_call clone_size d_call cdr3_nt cdr3_aa
TRBJ1-4 TRBV12-3/TRBV12-4 many TRBD1 TGTGCCAGCAGTCTTCGGACAGGGCAGGGGGAAAAACTGTTTTTT CASSLRTGQGEKLFF
TRBJ2-6 TRBV5-1 many . TGCGCCAGCAGCACGACCACCTCTGGGGCCAACGTCCTGACTTTC CASSTTTSGANVLTF
TRBJ1-5 TRBV5-4 many . TGTGCCAGCAGCTTGGCGGGGCAGGATCAGCCCCAGCATTTT CASSLAGQDQPQHF
TRBJ2-2 TRBV11-2 few . TGTGCCAGCAGCCCTCGTCCGGGACGGACAAACACCGGGGAGCTGTTTTTT CASSPRPGRTNTGELFF
TRBJ1-1 TRBV7-2 many . TGTGCCAGCAGCTTAAATTGGGGAGCTTTCTTT CASSLNWGAFF
TRBJ2-2 TRBV5-4 few . TGTGCCAGCAGCTTTTCGGGGCCCACGAACACCGGGGAGCTGTTTTTT CASSFSGPTNTGELFF
TRBJ1-6 TRBV2 few . TGTGCCAGCCGCGCGAATTCACCCCTCCACTTT CASRANSPLHF
TRBJ1-3 TRBV7-2 many . TGTGCCAGCAGCCCTAGTCCGGTGGGGCAGGACTCTGGAAACACCATATATTTT CASSPSPVGQDSGNTIYF
TRBJ2-3 TRBV28 few . TGTGCCAGCAGTTCCTCAGGTGGGGGCGGTACGCAGTATTTT CASSSSGGGGTQYF
TRBJ1-2 TRBV7-2 many . TGTGCCAGCAGCTTAAGGGTACAGGCCTATGGCTACACCTTC CASSLRVQAYGYTF
TRBJ1-2 TRBV7-2 many . TGTGCCAGCAGCTCACAGCTGGCTGGTTCCTATGGCTACACCTTC CASSSQLAGSYGYTF
TRBJ2-7 TRBV7-2 many . TGTGCCAGCAGCTTAGGGACCCACTACGAGCAGTACTTC CASSLGTHYEQYF
TRBJ2-7 TRBV28 few . TGTGCCAGCAAAGGGGGGGGTCAGGACGAGCAGTACTTC CASKGGGQDEQYF
TRBJ1-5 TRBV20-1 few TRBD1 TGCAGTGCTAGCGGGGGACAGGGCCAGCATTTT CSASGGQGQHF
TRBJ2-7 TRBV2 . . TGTGCCAGCAGTGAAGCGCAGTTGGCGACCCTCGTCTACGAGCAGTACTTC CASSEAQLATLVYEQYF
TRBJ2-7 TRBV6-2/TRBV6-3 many TRBD2 TGTGCCTGCGGGACTACCTACGAGCAGTACTTC CACGTTYEQYF
TRBJ1-1 TRBV7-2 many . TGTGCCAGCAGCTCGGGACGGACGAACACTGAAGCTTTCTTT CASSSGRTNTEAFF
TRBJ1-5 TRBV6-6 many . TGTGCCAGCGGCAGGGCTGGCAATCAGCCCCAGCATTTT CASGRAGNQPQHF
TRBJ2-1 TRBV7-2 many TRBD2 TGTGCCAGCTTGCCCTTCGGGGCTAGCGGGAATGAGCAGTTCTTC CASLPFGASGNEQFF
TRBJ1-1 TRBV7-2 many TRBD1 TGTGCCAGCAGCTTTGACAGGGGAAAGACTGAAGCTTTCTTT CASSFDRGKTEAFF
TRBJ2-1 TRBV18 many . TGTGCCAGCTCACCAAGGGCCCAACTACCTAGGACGCGAAATGAGCAGTTCTTC CASSPRAQLPRTRNEQFF
TRBJ2-2 TRBV19 many . TGTGCCACCTCTACCTGGACAGCCACCACCGGGGAGCTGTTTTTT CATSTWTATTGELFF
TRBJ1-5 TRBV7-2 many . TGTGCCAGCACCCTCAAGGGGGGTGGCAATCAGCCCCAGCATTTT CASTLKGGGNQPQHF
TRBJ2-7 TRBV6-6 few TRBD2 TGTGCCAGCAGCCCAACTAGCGTCGAGCAGTACTTC CASSPTSVEQYF
TRBJ2-3 TRBV20-1 many TRBD2 TGCAGTGCTAGAGAAAGACTAGCGGGGATTTCAGATACGCAGTATTTT CSARERLAGISDTQYF
TRBJ1-5 TRBV28 many . TGTGCCAGCAGTTTTTCCTGGCGCAATCAGCCCCAGCATTTT CASSFSWRNQPQHF
TRBJ2-3 TRBV12-3/TRBV12-4 . . TGTGCCAGCAATGCCCCCGGAGGGGCCCCGGATACGCAGTATTTT CASNAPGGAPDTQYF
TRBJ2-2 TRBV4-1 many TRBD2 TGTGCCAGCAGTTCAAGAATACCTAGCGGGAGTGACACCGGGGAGCTGTTTTTT CASSSRIPSGSDTGELFF
TRBJ2-7 TRBV20-1 few . TGCAGTGCTTTTGGGGACCGAACCTACGAGCAGTACTTC CSAFGDRTYEQYF
TRBJ2-1 TRBV12-3/TRBV12-4 few . TGTGCCAGCAGTTTAGTAATCAACAATGAGCAGTTCTTC CASSLVINNEQFF
TRBJ1-1 TRBV14 . . TGTGCCAGCAGCCGGGGACTTACAGAAGCTTTCTTT CASSRGLTEAFF
TRBJ2-2 TRBV12-3/TRBV12-4 . . TGTGCCAGCAGTTTAGTCCGGGATAACACCGGGGAGCTGTTTTTT CASSLVRDNTGELFF
TRBJ1-6 TRBV4-3 many . TGCGCCAGCCGAGGAGGCGGTAATTCACCCCTCCACTTT CASRGGGNSPLHF
TRBJ2-2 TRBV6-1 . TRBD2 TGTGCCAGCAGGGGACTAGCGGGAGACACCGGGGAGCTGTTTTTT CASRGLAGDTGELFF
TRBJ2-7 TRBV6-2/TRBV6-3 many . TGTGCCAGCAGTCTTACAATGGATGCCTACGAGCAGTACTTC CASSLTMDAYEQYF
TRBJ2-7 TRBV7-2 . . TGTGCCAGCAGCCGAGGGGGGGGGCGGTCCTACGAGCAGTACTTC CASSRGGGRSYEQYF
TRBJ2-5 TRBV7-9 many . TGTGCCAGCGCGCTGGGAGGCCCGCAAGAGACCCAGTACTTC CASALGGPQETQYF
TRBJ1-1 TRBV7-2 many TRBD1 TGTGCCAGCAGCTTAGCGCCAGGGGGTCTGAACACTGAAGCTTTCTTT CASSLAPGGLNTEAFF
TRBJ2-1 TRBV24-1 many . TGTGCCACCAGTGAGAACAGGGAGCAGTTCTTC CATSENREQFF
TRBJ1-3 TRBV6-5 many . TGTGCCAGCAGTTACTCAGCGGGGGCTGGAAACACCATATATTTT CASSYSAGAGNTIYF
TRBJ2-3 TRBV4-1 few TRBD2 TGCGCCAGCAGCCAAGATCGTTCGCTAGCGGGGGGTGTTTTCAAAGATACGCAGTATTTT CASSQDRSLAGGVFKDTQYF
TRBJ2-3 TRBV7-2 . . TGTGCCAGCAGCTTAGTATCAAGCGCATTCACAGATACGCAGTATTTT CASSLVSSAFTDTQYF
TRBJ2-3 TRBV7-2 many . TGTGCCAGCAGCCCCGGGGCGGGGCGGGATACGCAGTATTTT CASSPGAGRDTQYF
TRBJ1-5 TRBV6-2/TRBV6-3 many . TGTGCCAGCAGCCACGACACAGGCTCCTTCGGGCAGCCCCAGCATTTT CASSHDTGSFGQPQHF
TRBJ2-3 TRBV7-2 many TRBD2 TGTGCCAGCAGCACCGCCGGGACTAGCGGCACAGATACGCAGTATTTT CASSTAGTSGTDTQYF
TRBJ2-2 TRBV28 many . TGTGCCAGCAAGGAGGTGATCACCGGGGAGCTGTTTTTT CASKEVITGELFF
TRBJ2-2 TRBV14 many . TGTGCCAGCAGCCGACAGGGAGGAATCACCGGGGAGCTGTTTTTT CASSRQGGITGELFF
TRBJ2-7 TRBV7-8 few . TGTGCCAGCAGCTTAGCGCGGGTTACCGAGCAGTACTTC CASSLARVTEQYF
TRBJ1-1 TRBV20-1 many TRBD1 TGCAGTGCTAGACGACCCACAGGGGAGACCACTGAAGCTTTCTTT CSARRPTGETTEAFF
TRBJ2-7 TRBV7-2 many TRBD2 TGTGCCAGCAGCTTAGTAGCGGGAGGGGAGTACGAGCAGTACTTC CASSLVAGGEYEQYF
TRBJ1-2 TRBV7-2 few . TGTGCCAGCAGCCCCCGGCGGGGGGCTGGCTATGGCTACACCTTC CASSPRRGAGYGYTF
TRBJ2-3 TRBV5-1 many . TGCGCCAGCAGCGACTCTCGGGGGCCGGGCACAGATACGCAGTATTTT CASSDSRGPGTDTQYF
TRBJ2-1 TRBV7-2 many . TGTGCCAGCAGCTTTCCCGTAAACAATGAGCAGTTCTTC CASSFPVNNEQFF
TRBJ2-1 TRBV7-2 many . TGTGCCAGCAGCTCTTGGACGAGGGAAAGAAAGAATGAGCAGTTCTTC CASSSWTRERKNEQFF
TRBJ2-3 TRBV4-3 few TRBD2 TGCGCCAGCAGCCAAGATCTTCCGGGAGGTATAGATACGCAGTATTTT CASSQDLPGGIDTQYF
TRBJ2-7 TRBV6-2/TRBV6-3 many TRBD1 TGTGCCAGCAGTTCCGCCGGGACAGGGGGCTACGAGCAGTACTTC CASSSAGTGGYEQYF
TRBJ2-2 TRBV7-9 . . TGTGCCAGCGCCCCTCTGGGGGTTCTCGACACCGGGGAGCTGTTTTTT CASAPLGVLDTGELFF
TRBJ2-5 TRBV7-2 many . TGTGCCAGCAGCTTAGGTCAGGTTCTACAAGAGACCCAGTACTTC CASSLGQVLQETQYF
TRBJ1-4 TRBV29-1 . . TGCAGCGCGGGAGGGTCGGGAGGAGAAAAACTGTTTTTT CSAGGSGGEKLFF